Detailed here is one TCR beta chain. Assay execution proceeded at the deep level. Assay: immunoSEQ multiplex PCR; the TCRdb copy retains only in-frame clones and omits some. The table lists about 2 million clones, less than 95% of them singletons. The CDR3 has 16 amino acids. The V and J ends lost 5 bases and 0 bases, in that order; junction bases with no gene match: 6. Germline lookup yields CDR1 SEHNR and CDR2 FQNEAQ (reference sequence). The data belong to a study of shared clonotypes between healthy human individuals. Background on the study: Per-donor plates numbered three CD4 naive, three CD4 memory, two CD8 naive and one CD8 memory.

Naive CD8 populations comprised CD45RO-negative cells positively selected for CCR7, excluding terminally differentiated effector memory CD45RA+ cells. This clonotype originated in a man between 18 and 35 years old in good health. V gene TRBV7-9 combines with J gene TRBJ2-7; 11 positions match TRBD2. Source material: naive CD8+ T cells sorted from blood. The CDR3 DNA follows: TGTGCCAGCAGCCCGCATACTAGCGGGAGCTCCTACGAGCAGTACTTC. Translating gives CASSPHTSGSSYEQYF.